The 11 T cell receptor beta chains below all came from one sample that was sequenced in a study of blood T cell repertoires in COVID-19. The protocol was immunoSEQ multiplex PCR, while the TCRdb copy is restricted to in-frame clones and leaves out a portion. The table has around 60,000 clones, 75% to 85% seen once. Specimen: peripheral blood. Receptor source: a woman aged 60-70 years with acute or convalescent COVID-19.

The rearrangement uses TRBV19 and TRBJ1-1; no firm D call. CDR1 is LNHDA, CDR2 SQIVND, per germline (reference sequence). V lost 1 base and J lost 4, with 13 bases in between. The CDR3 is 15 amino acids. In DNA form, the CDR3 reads TGTGCCAGTAGTATAGGGACCCGGCGGGTCACTGAAGCTTTCTTT. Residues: CASSIGTRRVTEAFF. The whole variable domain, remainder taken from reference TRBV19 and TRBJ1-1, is DGGITQSPKYLFRKEGQNVTLSCEQNLNHDAMYWYRQDPGQGLRLIYYSQIVNDFQKGDIAEGYSVSREKKESFPLTVTSAQKNPTAFYLCASSIGTRRVTEAFFGQGTRLTVV.

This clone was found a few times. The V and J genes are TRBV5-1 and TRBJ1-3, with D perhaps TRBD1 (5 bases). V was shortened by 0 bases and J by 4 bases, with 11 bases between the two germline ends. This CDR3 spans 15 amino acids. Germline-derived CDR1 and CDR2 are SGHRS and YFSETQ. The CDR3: CASSLEGNLGNTIYF. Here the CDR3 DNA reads TGCGCCAGCAGCTTGGAGGGGAACCTGGGAAACACCATATATTTT.

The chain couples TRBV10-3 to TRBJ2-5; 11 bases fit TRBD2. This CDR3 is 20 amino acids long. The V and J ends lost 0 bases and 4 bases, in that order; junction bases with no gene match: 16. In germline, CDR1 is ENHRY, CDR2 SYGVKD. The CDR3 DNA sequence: TGTGCCATCAGTGAGTCGATCCAGACTAGCGGGGCGCTTCCCCCAGAGACCCAGTACTTC. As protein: CAISESIQTSGALPPETQYF.

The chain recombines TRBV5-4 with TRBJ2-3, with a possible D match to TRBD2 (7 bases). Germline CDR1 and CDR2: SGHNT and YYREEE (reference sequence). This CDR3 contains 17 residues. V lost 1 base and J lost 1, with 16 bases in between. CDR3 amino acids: CASSLFTGGQGTDTQYF. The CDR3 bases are TGTGCCAGCAGCTTGTTTACGGGGGGCCAAGGCACAGATACGCAGTATTTT.

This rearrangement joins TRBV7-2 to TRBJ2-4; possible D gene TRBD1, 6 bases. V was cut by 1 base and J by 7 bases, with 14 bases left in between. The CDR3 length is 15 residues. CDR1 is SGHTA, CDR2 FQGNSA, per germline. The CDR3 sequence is CASSLDGGGFNIQYF. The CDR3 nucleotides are TGTGCCAGCAGCTTAGACGGTGGGGGCTTTAACATTCAGTACTTC.

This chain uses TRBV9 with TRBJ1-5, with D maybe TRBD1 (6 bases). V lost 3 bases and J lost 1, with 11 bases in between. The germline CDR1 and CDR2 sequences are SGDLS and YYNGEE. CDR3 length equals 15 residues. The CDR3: CASSAQGASNQPQHF. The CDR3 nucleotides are TGTGCCAGCAGCGCACAGGGAGCAAGCAATCAGCCCCAGCATTTT.

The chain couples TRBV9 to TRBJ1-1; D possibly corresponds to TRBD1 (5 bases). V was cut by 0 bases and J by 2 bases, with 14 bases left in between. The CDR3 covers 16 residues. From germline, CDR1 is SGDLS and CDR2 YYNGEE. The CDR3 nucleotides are TGTGCCAGCAGCGTAGGCGGGGAGGGGCCAAACACTGAAGCTTTCTTT. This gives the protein CASSVGGEGPNTEAFF.

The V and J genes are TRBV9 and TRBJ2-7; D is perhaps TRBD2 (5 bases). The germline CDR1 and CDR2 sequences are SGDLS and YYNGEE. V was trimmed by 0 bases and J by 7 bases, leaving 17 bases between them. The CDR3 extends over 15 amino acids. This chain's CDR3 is CASSVEPGRGVEQYF. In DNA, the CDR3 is TGTGCCAGCAGCGTAGAACCGGGTCGGGGTGTAGAGCAGTACTTC.

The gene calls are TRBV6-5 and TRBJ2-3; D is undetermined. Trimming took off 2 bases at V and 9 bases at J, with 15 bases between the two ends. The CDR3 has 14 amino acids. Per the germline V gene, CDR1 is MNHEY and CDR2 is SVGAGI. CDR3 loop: CASSYAPGLRTQYF. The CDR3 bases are TGTGCCAGCAGTTACGCGCCCGGTTTGCGGACGCAGTATTTT.

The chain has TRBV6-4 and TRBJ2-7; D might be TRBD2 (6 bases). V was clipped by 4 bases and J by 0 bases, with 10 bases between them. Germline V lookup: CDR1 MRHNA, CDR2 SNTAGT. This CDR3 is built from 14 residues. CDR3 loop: CASSARDFSYEQYF. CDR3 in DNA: TGTGCCAGCAGTGCTCGGGACTTCTCCTACGAGCAGTACTTC.

The CDR3 DNA follows: TGCGCCAGCAGCCGTGGGATAGCGACTTTCGACAATGAGCAGTTCTTC. Its translation: CASSRGIATFDNEQFF. This sequence joins TRBV5-1 and TRBJ2-1; the D gene is possibly TRBD2 (5 bases). Trimming shortened V by 4 bases and J by 5 bases, and 19 bases separated the two germline ends. The CDR3 contains 16 residues. Germline CDR1 is SGHRS and CDR2 is YFSETQ.